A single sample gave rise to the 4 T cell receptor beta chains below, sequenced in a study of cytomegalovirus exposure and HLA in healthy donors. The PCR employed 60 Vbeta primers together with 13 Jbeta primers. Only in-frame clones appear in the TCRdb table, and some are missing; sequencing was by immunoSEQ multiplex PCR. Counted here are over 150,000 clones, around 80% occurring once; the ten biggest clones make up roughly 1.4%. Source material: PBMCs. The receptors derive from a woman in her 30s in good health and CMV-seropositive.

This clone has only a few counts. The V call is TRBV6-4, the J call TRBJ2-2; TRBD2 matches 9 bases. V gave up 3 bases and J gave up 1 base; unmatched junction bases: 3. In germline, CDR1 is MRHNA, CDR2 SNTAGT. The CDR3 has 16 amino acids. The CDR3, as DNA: TGTGCCAGCAGTGAGCTAGCGGGGCTGAACACCGGGGAGCTGTTTTTT. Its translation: CASSELAGLNTGELFF.

The DNA of the CDR3 is TGTGCCAGCAGTGACCCCGGGAAAGTGGGCTATGGCTACACCTTC. Protein: CASSDPGKVGYGYTF. This sequence joins TRBV28 and TRBJ1-2; no clear D. V lost 5 bases and J 4 bases, leaving 17 bases between the germline ends. Germline CDR1 is MDHEN and CDR2 is SYDVKM. CDR3 length: 15 amino acids.

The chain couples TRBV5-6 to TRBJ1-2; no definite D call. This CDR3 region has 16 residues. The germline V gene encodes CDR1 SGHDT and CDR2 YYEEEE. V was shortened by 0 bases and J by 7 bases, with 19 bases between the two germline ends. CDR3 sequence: CASSLVGQTNYGGYTF. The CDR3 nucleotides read TGTGCCAGCAGCTTGGTCGGCCAGACTAACTATGGTGGCTACACCTTC.

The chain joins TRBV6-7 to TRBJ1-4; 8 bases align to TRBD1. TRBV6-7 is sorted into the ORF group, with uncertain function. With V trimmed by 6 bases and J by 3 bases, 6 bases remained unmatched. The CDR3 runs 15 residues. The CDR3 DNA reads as TGTGCCAGCAGCCAGCACAGGGGGGCTAATGAAAAACTGTTTTTT. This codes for CASSQHRGANEKLFF.